The 4 T cell receptor beta chains listed next were all sequenced from one sample in a study of Ad26.COV2.S vaccination and SARS-CoV-2 variants. TCRdb's copy holds only in-frame clones and misses some; the assay was immunoSEQ multiplex PCR. This table holds 510,000 or so clones, roughly 87% found once. Described treatment: about 20 received Ad26.COV2.S at low or high dose, single or two shots; several received placebo; per-sample allocation not given. Samples analyzed were those drawn on day 63 after the first vaccine or placebo injection. Sequencing was performed on peripheral blood, taken in a trial of Ad26.COV2.S vaccine versus placebo. These receptors were collected from a person aged 18-60 years who received the Ad26.COV2.S COVID-19 vaccine or a placebo.

V is TRBV6-6 and J is TRBJ2-7, with D possibly called TRBD1 or TRBD2 (5 bases each). Trimming took 6 bases from V and 0 from J, leaving 18 bases between them. Germline V lookup: CDR1 MNHNY, CDR2 SVGAGI (reference sequence). The CDR3 covers 16 residues. The CDR3 sequence is CASRGVDGFSSYEQYF. The CDR3 region has the DNA TGTGCCAGCAGGGGGGTCGATGGGTTTAGCTCCTACGAGCAGTACTTC.

V and J are TRBV30 and TRBJ1-3, with a weak D call TRBD1 (6 bases). This CDR3 comprises 15 residues. V gave up 5 bases and J gave up 3 bases, with 17 bases separating them. Looked up from germline, CDR1 is GTSNPN and CDR2 is SVGIG (reference sequence). CDR3 amino acids: CAWDWGQASGNTIYF. The CDR3 region has the DNA TGTGCCTGGGACTGGGGGCAGGCGAGTGGAAACACCATATATTTT.

This chain links TRBV18 with TRBJ2-7, with a possible D match to TRBD2 (7 bases). This CDR3 is 15 amino acids long. Deletions cut 8 bases from V and 0 bases from J, with 17 bases between. Germline V gene lookup returns CDR1 KGHSH and CDR2 LQKENI. CDR3 loop: CASAKGGSGSYEQYF. For the CDR3, the DNA is TGTGCCAGCGCCAAGGGGGGGAGTGGCTCCTACGAGCAGTACTTC.

This chain joins TRBV9 and TRBJ2-2; the D is unclear. CDR3 length: 13 amino acids. Trimming took off 4 bases at V and 7 bases at J, with 11 bases between the two ends. Per germline, CDR1 SGDLS and CDR2 YYNGEE. The CDR3: CASSPQMVGELFF. CDR3 bases: TGTGCCAGCAGCCCTCAGATGGTCGGGGAGCTGTTTTTT.